What follows is one T cell receptor (beta chain) and its context. These data come from a study of cytomegalovirus exposure and HLA in healthy donors. The primer mix had 60 Vbeta and 13 Jbeta primers. TCRdb's table, derived via immunoSEQ multiplex PCR, lists solely in-frame clones and lacks some. The table lists under 90,000 clones, roughly 77% of them singletons. The material sequenced was PBMCs. The receptor was isolated from a man aged 35 to 55 in good health and CMV-seronegative.

Here the CDR3 DNA reads TGTGCCAGCAGCAACCTTATCGCGGGCGGACACACCGGGGAGCTGTTTTTT. Encoded protein: CASSNLIAGGHTGELFF. V usage is TRBV21-1 and J usage is TRBJ2-2; TRBD2 reflects the table's D call only, with no check against the DNA. TRBV21-1 is noted as a pseudogene. There are 17 residues in the CDR3.